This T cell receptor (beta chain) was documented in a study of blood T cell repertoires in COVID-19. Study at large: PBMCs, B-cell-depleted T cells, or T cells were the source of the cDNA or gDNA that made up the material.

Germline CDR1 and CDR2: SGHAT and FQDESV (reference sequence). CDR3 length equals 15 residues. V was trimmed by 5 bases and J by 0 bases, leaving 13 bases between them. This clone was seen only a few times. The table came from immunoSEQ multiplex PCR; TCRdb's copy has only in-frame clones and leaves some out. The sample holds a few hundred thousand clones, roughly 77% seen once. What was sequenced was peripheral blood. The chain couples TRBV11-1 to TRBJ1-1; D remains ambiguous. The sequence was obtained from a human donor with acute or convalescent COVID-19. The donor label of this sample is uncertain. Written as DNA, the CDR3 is TGTGCCAGCAGCAGAGAGGAGCGTTTGAACACTGAAGCTTTCTTT. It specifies CASSREERLNTEAFF.